These T cell receptor beta chains were read from a single sample in a study of blood T cells in healthy people across ages. TCRdb independently ran MiXCR on the 5' RACE reads; one entry per CDR3 protein. The sample lists 850,000 to 1,100,000 distinct CDR3 sequences, roughly two fifths occurring once. Specimen: blood. These receptors were taken from a man aged 18 to 29 in good health. CDR3s include the opening cysteine and the closing phenylalanine or tryptophan. Fields, in order: clone size, D gene, V gene, J gene, CDR3 protein, CDR3 DNA. The D gene is left open where the match is weak. Size is omitted from some rows. Given values are once, few, many or a class for expanded clones.

size: .; D: .; V: TRBV7-9; J: TRBJ1-5; CDR3: CASSSSNPPQHF; DNA: TGTGCCAGCAGCTCATCAAACCCGCCCCAGCATTTT
size: few; D: .; V: TRBV4-3; J: TRBJ2-3; CDR3: CASSQAVSTDTQYF; DNA: TGCGCCAGCAGCCAAGCGGTTAGCACAGATACGCAGTATTTT
size: .; D: TRBD1; V: TRBV20-1; J: TRBJ2-1; CDR3: CSASENRGETQFF; DNA: TGCAGTGCTAGTGAAAACAGGGGAGAGACCCAGTTCTTC
size: many; D: .; V: TRBV4-3; J: TRBJ2-3; CDR3: CASAKEVSTDTQYF; DNA: TGCGCCAGCGCCAAGGAGGTCAGCACAGATACGCAGTATTTT
size: few; D: .; V: TRBV10-2; J: TRBJ2-3; CDR3: CASSSGTSKYF; DNA: TGCGCCAGCAGTTCCGGGACTTCGAAGTATTTT
size: few; D: .; V: TRBV9; J: TRBJ1-2; CDR3: CATSGPSYGYTF; DNA: TGTGCCACCTCAGGGCCATCCTATGGCTACACCTTC
size: .; D: TRBD1; V: TRBV6-2/TRBV6-3; J: TRBJ1-1; CDR3: CASSPTGGREAFF; DNA: TGTGCCAGCAGCCCCACAGGGGGCCGAGAAGCTTTCTTT
size: .; D: .; V: TRBV2; J: TRBJ2-3; CDR3: CASSSIAHTQYF; DNA: TGTGCCAGCAGTTCCATAGCCCATACGCAGTATTTT
size: .; D: .; V: TRBV4-3; J: TRBJ1-1; CDR3: CASSQERANTEAFF; DNA: TGCGCCAGCAGCCAAGAGAGGGCGAACACTGAAGCTTTCTTT
size: once; D: TRBD1; V: TRBV27; J: TRBJ1-2; CDR3: CASGTGTDHRGYGYTF; DNA: TGTGCCAGCGGAACCGGGACAGACCATAGGGGGTATGGCTACACCTTC
size: .; D: .; V: TRBV4-3; J: TRBJ2-4; CDR3: CASSQDLALVVAQYF; DNA: TGCGCCAGCAGCCAAGATTTAGCGCTGGTAGTCGCGCAGTACTTC
size: few; D: TRBD1; V: TRBV27; J: TRBJ1-5; CDR3: CASSPRDRNNQPQHF; DNA: TGTGCCAGCAGCCCCCGGGACAGGAACAATCAGCCCCAGCATTTT
size: few; D: .; V: TRBV6-2/TRBV6-3; J: TRBJ2-5; CDR3: CASSYAGENEQYF; DNA: TGTGCCAGCAGTTACGCAGGAGAAAATGAGCAGTACTTC
size: few; D: .; V: TRBV3-1; J: TRBJ2-2; CDR3: CASTFRRSGELFF; DNA: TGTGCCAGCACGTTTAGGCGGTCCGGGGAGCTGTTTTTT
size: .; D: .; V: TRBV2; J: TRBJ2-5; CDR3: CASREDQGPYNEQYF; DNA: TGTGCCAGCAGGGAAGATCAGGGCCCATACAATGAGCAGTACTTC
size: .; D: TRBD2; V: TRBV5-6; J: TRBJ2-3; CDR3: CASSPGLENTQYF; DNA: TGTGCCAGCAGCCCCGGACTAGAAAATACGCAGTATTTT
size: .; D: TRBD2; V: TRBV20-1; J: TRBJ2-1; CDR3: CSARDHGGDEQFF; DNA: TGCAGTGCTAGAGATCATGGGGGGGACGAGCAGTTCTTC
size: few; D: TRBD1; V: TRBV4-2; J: TRBJ2-7; CDR3: CASSHTRDRGHSYEQYF; DNA: TGTGCCAGCAGCCATACTCGGGACAGGGGGCATTCCTACGAGCAGTACTTC
size: .; D: .; V: TRBV7-2; J: TRBJ1-5; CDR3: CASSVGLNNQPQHF; DNA: TGTGCCAGCAGCGTAGGCCTAAACAATCAGCCCCAGCATTTT
size: few; D: .; V: TRBV18; J: TRBJ1-4; CDR3: CASSPDQGSNEKLFF; DNA: TGTGCCAGCTCCCCCGACCAGGGAAGTAATGAAAAACTGTTTTTT
size: .; D: TRBD1; V: TRBV5-1; J: TRBJ2-5; CDR3: CASSLPGTADLQETQYF; DNA: TGCGCCAGCAGCCTACCCGGGACAGCTGACCTCCAAGAGACCCAGTACTTC
size: once; D: .; V: TRBV9; J: TRBJ2-3; CDR3: CASSPPVRGNTDTQYF; DNA: TGTGCCAGCAGCCCACCTGTGAGGGGAAACACAGATACGCAGTATTTT
size: many; D: .; V: TRBV2; J: TRBJ1-2; CDR3: CASSEGRDYGYTF; DNA: TGTGCCAGCAGTGAGGGCAGGGACTATGGCTACACCTTC
size: .; D: TRBD1; V: TRBV6-4; J: TRBJ1-5; CDR3: CASSGGDSYSNRPQHF; DNA: TGTGCCAGCAGTGGCGGGGACAGCTATAGCAATCGGCCCCAGCATTTT
size: .; D: TRBD2; V: TRBV3-1; J: TRBJ2-3; CDR3: CASSQLAGPAIDTQYF; DNA: TGTGCCAGCAGCCAACTAGCGGGGCCCGCGATAGATACGCAGTATTTT
size: .; D: .; V: TRBV6-2/TRBV6-3; J: TRBJ1-1; CDR3: CAGSAGTMSTEAFF; DNA: TGTGCCGGCAGCGCCGGGACAATGAGCACTGAAGCTTTCTTT
size: few; D: .; V: TRBV4-3; J: TRBJ2-1; CDR3: CASSQDVGDSYNEQFF; DNA: TGCGCCAGCAGCCAAGATGTCGGAGATTCCTACAATGAGCAGTTCTTC
size: few; D: .; V: TRBV20-1; J: TRBJ1-1; CDR3: CSARSWPTEAFF; DNA: TGCAGTGCTAGATCCTGGCCCACTGAAGCTTTCTTT
size: few; D: .; V: TRBV7-8; J: TRBJ2-7; CDR3: CASSLVRGSSYEQYF; DNA: TGTGCCAGCAGCTTAGTTCGGGGGAGCTCCTACGAGCAGTACTTC
size: .; D: .; V: TRBV9; J: TRBJ1-2; CDR3: CASNYQGDYGYTF; DNA: TGTGCCAGCAACTATCAGGGTGACTATGGCTACACCTTC
size: few; D: TRBD2; V: TRBV12-3/TRBV12-4; J: TRBJ2-1; CDR3: CASTPGGGISYNEQFF; DNA: TGTGCCAGCACCCCTGGCGGGGGAATCTCCTACAATGAGCAGTTCTTC
size: .; D: .; V: TRBV6-1; J: TRBJ2-1; CDR3: CASRSGSSYNEQFF; DNA: TGTGCCAGCAGATCGGGCAGCTCCTACAATGAGCAGTTCTTC
size: .; D: .; V: TRBV29-1; J: TRBJ2-4; CDR3: CSVEDQSRTVAKNIQYF; DNA: TGCAGCGTTGAAGACCAATCACGGACTGTAGCCAAAAACATTCAGTACTTC
size: .; D: TRBD2; V: TRBV9; J: TRBJ2-1; CDR3: CASSEGLVSLLGEQFF; DNA: TGTGCCAGCAGCGAGGGACTAGTAAGCCTTCTAGGGGAGCAGTTCTTC
size: .; D: .; V: TRBV12-3/TRBV12-4; J: TRBJ1-5; CDR3: CASSLMGGNQPQHF; DNA: TGTGCCAGCAGCCTCATGGGGGGCAATCAGCCCCAGCATTTT
size: few; D: .; V: TRBV25-1; J: TRBJ2-3; CDR3: CASSEYNTGATDTQYF; DNA: TGTGCCAGCAGTGAATATAACACAGGAGCCACAGATACGCAGTATTTT